This T cell receptor (beta chain) was recovered during a study of blood T cell repertoires in COVID-19. Study background: Samples of COVID-19 (acute and convalescent) were obtained from the United States, Italy and Spain. Sample material is recorded as cDNA or gDNA derived from T cells, B-cell-depleted T cells, or PBMCs.

Per the authors' pipeline: Estimated nucleated cell counts came from reference gene primer amplification. The protocol was immunoSEQ multiplex PCR, while the TCRdb copy is restricted to in-frame clones and leaves out a portion. V and J calls and clone size are copied from that table; D and trimming were computed from the DNA. This table holds some 320,000 clones, roughly 91% found once. In germline, CDR1 is ENHRY, CDR2 SYGVKD. V trimming: 9 bases; J trimming: 1 base; junction bases outside the gene matches: 9. The CDR3 is 15 residues long. This chain uses TRBV10-3 with TRBJ1-1; 9 positions match TRBD1. Sequencing was performed on PBMCs or T cells enriched from blood (not recorded which). The clonotype originates from a woman aged 45-65 years who had been exposed to COVID-19. The DNA of the CDR3 is TGTGCCATAAACCAGGGACAGGGAAAGAACACTGAAGCTTTCTTT. Translation: CAINQGQGKNTEAFF.